The 20 T cell receptor beta chains presented below share a single source sample, sequenced in a study of T cell responses to AZD1222 COVID-19 vaccine. TCRdb's table, derived via immunoSEQ multiplex PCR, lists solely in-frame clones and lacks some. In the table there are more than 60,000 clones, 85% of which are singletons. This material consisted of peripheral blood, taken on day 0 of AZD1222 vaccination. The source is an adult in good health.

The chain couples TRBV5-4 to TRBJ2-5, with D perhaps matching TRBD1 or TRBD2 (5 bases each). Germline CDR1 reads SGHNT; CDR2 reads YYREEE (reference sequence). The V gene lost 0 bases and the J gene lost 7 bases, with 13 bases spanning the gap. This CDR3 region has 14 residues. The CDR3 coding sequence is TGTGCCAGCAGCTTGGCCGGGGCGTTGGGGACCCAGTACTTC. As protein: CASSLAGALGTQYF.

V usage is TRBV19 and J usage is TRBJ2-2; 9 bases align to TRBD1. CDR1 LNHDA and CDR2 SQIVND come from the germline V gene (reference sequence). Trimming took 7 bases from V and 6 from J; bases not matched to a gene: 6. The length of the CDR3 is 14 residues. CDR3: CASKQGARAGELFF. In DNA form, the CDR3 reads TGTGCCAGTAAACAGGGGGCGCGGGCCGGGGAGCTGTTTTTT.

This chain connects TRBV3-1 (or the pseudogene TRBV3-2) to TRBJ1-5; D call uncertain. Per the germline V gene, CDR1 is LGHDT and CDR2 is YNNKEL (reference sequence). V was pared by 3 bases and J by 3 bases, with 12 bases between. The CDR3 length is 15 residues. Written as DNA, the CDR3 is TGTGCCAGCAGCCAGGGAACACTCCACAATCAGCCCCAGCATTTT. Translation: CASSQGTLHNQPQHF.

The rearrangement uses TRBV7-6 and TRBJ1-5, with D uncertain. From germline, CDR1 is SGHVS and CDR2 FNYEAQ. V gave up 3 bases and J gave up 4 bases, with 13 bases separating them. The CDR3 contains 15 residues. The DNA of the CDR3 is TGTGCCAGCAGCTTGACCCCCGTGACGAATCAGCCCCAGCATTTT. This encodes CASSLTPVTNQPQHF.

The chain's CDR3 is CASSQAGVSTDTQYF. CDR3 bases: TGTGCCAGCAGCCAAGCAGGGGTAAGCACAGATACGCAGTATTTT. The rearrangement joins TRBV3-1 (or the pseudogene TRBV3-2) to TRBJ2-3, with a possible D match to TRBD1 (6 bases). The CDR3 sequence is 15 residues long. Trimming took off 1 base at V and 0 bases at J, with 8 bases between the two ends. The germline gives CDR1 LGHDT, CDR2 YNNKEL (reference sequence).

This clone was seen a single time. The chain is built from TRBV7-3 and TRBJ1-1, with D unclear. The CDR3 has 13 amino acids. V dropped 5 bases and J dropped 1 base, with 8 bases sitting between them. In germline, CDR1 is SGHTA, CDR2 FQGTGA. CDR3 bases: TGTGCCAGCAGCCCTAGGGAGAACACTGAAGCTTTCTTT. It specifies CASSPRENTEAFF.

The rearrangement joins TRBV6-5 to TRBJ1-6; D is unclear. Germline V gene data show CDR1 as MNHEY and CDR2 as SVGAGI. V lost 8 bases, J lost 10 bases, and 21 bases lay in between. The CDR3 contains 15 residues. CDR3 bases: TGTGCCAGCTCTGATGTGACACCAATAGGATCACCCCTCCACTTT. Amino acids: CASSDVTPIGSPLHF.

The chain recombines TRBV18 with TRBJ2-7; possible D gene TRBD1, 6 bases. The germline CDR1 and CDR2 sequences are KGHSH and LQKENI. Trimming cost V 1 base and J 0 bases, with 16 bases left between them. The CDR3 is 17 amino acids. CDR3: CASSPLLKGTSSYEQYF. CDR3 DNA: TGTGCCAGCTCACCACTATTAAAGGGGACAAGCTCCTACGAGCAGTACTTC.

This CDR3 is CASSVVESLNTEAFF. DNA for the CDR3: TGTGCCAGCAGCGTAGTGGAGTCCTTGAACACTGAAGCTTTCTTT. This rearrangement joins TRBV9 to TRBJ1-1; no reliable D call. Trimming removed 0 bases at V and 0 bases at J, with 9 bases between. This CDR3 is 15 amino acids long. Germline CDR1 reads SGDLS; CDR2 reads YYNGEE.

The chain combines TRBV15 with TRBJ2-2; no clear D. Trimming left V 2 bases short and J 2 bases short, with 12 bases between. Germline V CDR1 and CDR2: LNHNV, YYDKDF (reference sequence). The CDR3 extends over 16 amino acids. CDR3: CATSRSPGPNTGELFF. The CDR3 DNA follows: TGTGCCACCAGCAGATCCCCGGGCCCTAACACCGGGGAGCTGTTTTTT.

The rearrangement uses TRBV5-1 and TRBJ1-3, with D hard to call. Germline V gene lookup returns CDR1 SGHRS and CDR2 YFSETQ. The CDR3 is 12 residues long. Trimming stripped 0 bases from V and 7 bases from J, with 5 bases between. In nucleotides, the CDR3 is TGCGCCAGCAGCTTGGACTGGAACACCATATATTTT. It is translated as CASSLDWNTIYF. Using reference TRBV5-1 and TRBJ1-3 for the parts outside the CDR3, the full variable domain is KAGVTQTPRYLIKTRGQQVTLSCSPISGHRSVSWYQQTPGQGLQFLFEYFSETQRNKGNFPGRFSGRQFSNSRSEMNVSTLELGDSALYLCASSLDWNTIYFGEGSWLTVV.

This clone was found a few times. The rearrangement uses TRBV5-4 and TRBJ2-4; 8 bases are shared with TRBD1. Looked up from germline, CDR1 is SGHNT and CDR2 is YYREEE (reference sequence). V trimming: 1 base; J trimming: 6 bases; junction bases outside the gene matches: 6. There are 15 residues in the CDR3. The CDR3 is CASSLMDRETNIQYF. The CDR3 nucleotides read TGTGCCAGCAGCTTGATGGACAGGGAGACAAACATTCAGTACTTC.

V gene TRBV28 combines with J gene TRBJ2-1; 13 nucleotides match TRBD2. CDR1 MDHEN and CDR2 SYDVKM come from the germline V gene. Losses at the gene ends were 6 bases for V and 5 bases for J; bases not matched to a gene: 4. The CDR3 totals 15 residues. The chain's CDR3 is CASSRTSGGNNEQFF. The CDR3 DNA sequence: TGTGCCAGCAGCCGGACTAGCGGGGGTAACAATGAGCAGTTCTTC.

The chain has TRBV29-1 and TRBJ2-5, with D possibly being TRBD1 or TRBD2 (6 bases each). Per germline, CDR1 SQVTM and CDR2 ANQGSEA. This CDR3 has 13 amino acids. Trimming stripped 4 bases from V and 0 bases from J, with 9 bases between. This CDR3 reads CSVVGGNQETQYF. In DNA, the CDR3 is TGCAGCGTTGTCGGGGGCAACCAAGAGACCCAGTACTTC. The complete variable domain, with remaining parts taken from reference TRBV29-1 and TRBJ2-5, reads SAVISQKPSRDICQRGTSLTIQCQVDSQVTMMFWYRQQPGQSLTLIATANQGSEATYESGFVIDKFPISRPNLTFSTLTVSNMSPEDSSIYLCSVVGGNQETQYFGPGTRLLVL.

The sample holds a few counts of this clone. In DNA, the CDR3 is TGTGCCATCTCCGACGGGCAGGGGAAAGTAGTTAGAAAAAATGAAAAACTGTTTTTT. Protein: CAISDGQGKVVRKNEKLFF. The chain carries TRBV10-3 and TRBJ1-4, with a weak D call TRBD1 (6 bases). CDR1 is ENHRY, CDR2 SYGVKD, per germline. V was trimmed by 8 bases and J by 5 bases, leaving 30 bases between them. The length of the CDR3 is 19 residues.

This sequence joins TRBV30 and TRBJ1-5; D gene uncertain. Deletions cut 1 base from V and 2 bases from J, with 3 bases between. This CDR3 spans 12 amino acids. The germline V gene encodes CDR1 GTSNPN and CDR2 SVGIG (reference sequence). The CDR3: CAWSGGNQPQHF. The DNA for the CDR3 is TGTGCCTGGAGTGGGGGCAATCAGCCCCAGCATTTT.

The chain couples TRBV7-9 to TRBJ1-2; TRBD1 is a possible D gene (5 bases). From germline, CDR1 is SEHNR and CDR2 FQNEAQ (reference sequence). Between the trimmed V and J ends, which lost 5 bases and 3 bases, there was a span of 13 bases. The length of the CDR3 is 14 residues. This CDR3 reads CASSNIGGDYGYTF. CDR3 DNA: TGTGCCAGCAGCAACATCGGGGGGGACTATGGCTACACCTTC.

The rearrangement uses TRBV13 and TRBJ2-3; D uncertain. Trimming removed 0 bases at V and 0 bases at J, with 1 base between. The CDR3 is made up of 13 amino acids. Germline CDR1 reads PRHDT; CDR2 reads FYEKMQ (reference sequence). CDR3 protein: CASSLGSTDTQYF. CDR3 in DNA: TGTGCCAGCAGCTTAGGGAGCACAGATACGCAGTATTTT.

The chain employs TRBV19 and TRBJ1-6, with D uncertain. Trimming stripped 2 bases from V and 0 bases from J, with 8 bases between. The CDR3 is 16 amino acids. Germline CDR1 is LNHDA and CDR2 is SQIVND (reference sequence). The CDR3 DNA reads TGTGCCAGTAGTATATTCCGGAGCTCCTATAATTCACCCCTCCACTTT. Protein sequence: CASSIFRSSYNSPLHF.

This CDR3 is CASSLTGGNNQPQHF. The CDR3 bases are TGTGCCAGCAGTTTAACAGGGGGTAACAATCAGCCCCAGCATTTT. The gene calls are TRBV28 and TRBJ1-5, with 8 bases that match TRBD1. The germline V gene has CDR1 MDHEN and CDR2 SYDVKM. The CDR3 has 15 residues. The V gene end was trimmed by 2 bases and the J gene end by 3 bases; junction bases not matched to a gene: 3.